These T cell receptor beta chains were read from a single sample in a study of cytotoxic CD8 clonotypes in ibrutinib-treated CLL. The protocol was immunoSEQ multiplex PCR, while the TCRdb copy is restricted to in-frame clones and leaves out a portion. Among 110,000 to 150,000 clones, about 79% were seen once, and the ten largest hold around 13%. Here the sequenced sample was PBMCs, taken after 12 months of ibrutinib treatment. The receptors were sampled from a human donor with chronic lymphocytic leukemia. Both conserved end residues are part of each CDR3. D genes are given only for firm matches. Only some rows state a clone size, as once, few, many or a class for expanded clones.

V gene: TRBV7-3; clone size: NA; D gene: TRBD2; J gene: TRBJ2-3; CDR3 protein: CASSLRLAGTSTDTQYF; CDR3 DNA: TGTGCCAGCAGCTTACGACTAGCGGGCACTAGCACAGATACGCAGTATTTT
V gene: TRBV29-1; clone size: NA; D gene: TRBD1; J gene: TRBJ1-2; CDR3 protein: CSVGTGGF; CDR3 DNA: TGCAGCGTTGGGACAGGGGGCTTC
V gene: TRBV7-9; clone size: once; D gene: NA; J gene: TRBJ2-1; CDR3 protein: CASSLRTYNEQFF; CDR3 DNA: TGTGCCAGCAGCTTACGGACCTACAATGAGCAGTTCTTC
V gene: TRBV7-8; clone size: once; D gene: TRBD2; J gene: TRBJ2-7; CDR3 protein: CASTLLGGLAGIYEQYF; CDR3 DNA: TGTGCCAGCACCCTATTGGGGGGACTAGCGGGAATTTACGAGCAGTACTTC
V gene: TRBV2; clone size: NA; D gene: NA; J gene: TRBJ1-1; CDR3 protein: CASSEQGRDTEAFF; CDR3 DNA: TGTGCCAGCAGTGAACAGGGGAGGGACACTGAAGCTTTCTTT
V gene: TRBV7-9; clone size: NA; D gene: NA; J gene: TRBJ2-1; CDR3 protein: CASSLAFNEQFF; CDR3 DNA: TGTGCCAGCAGCTTAGCCTTCAATGAGCAGTTCTTC
V gene: TRBV5-6; clone size: NA; D gene: NA; J gene: TRBJ2-6; CDR3 protein: CASSLGHSSGANVLTF; CDR3 DNA: TGTGCCAGCAGCCTGGGACACAGCTCTGGGGCCAACGTCCTGACTTTC
V gene: TRBV9; clone size: NA; D gene: NA; J gene: TRBJ1-3; CDR3 protein: CASSGTARVNTIYF; CDR3 DNA: TGTGCCAGCAGCGGGACAGCCCGAGTAAACACCATATATTTT
V gene: TRBV4-3; clone size: NA; D gene: NA; J gene: TRBJ1-1; CDR3 protein: CASSQDRFSTEAFF; CDR3 DNA: TGCGCCAGCAGCCAAGATCGGTTCAGCACTGAAGCTTTCTTT
V gene: TRBV4-3; clone size: NA; D gene: TRBD2; J gene: TRBJ2-1; CDR3 protein: CASSQDLAGGRSEQFF; CDR3 DNA: TGCGCCAGCAGCCAAGATTTAGCGGGGGGGCGGAGTGAGCAGTTCTTC
V gene: TRBV7-9; clone size: NA; D gene: NA; J gene: TRBJ2-7; CDR3 protein: CASKLQGDEQYF; CDR3 DNA: TGTGCCAGCAAACTCCAGGGAGACGAGCAGTACTTC
V gene: TRBV6-1; clone size: NA; D gene: NA; J gene: TRBJ2-7; CDR3 protein: CASSELGFSSYEQYF; CDR3 DNA: TGTGCCAGCAGTGAATTGGGTTTTAGCTCCTACGAGCAGTACTTC
V gene: TRBV9; clone size: NA; D gene: TRBD2; J gene: TRBJ2-3; CDR3 protein: CASSTGTSRSTDTQYF; CDR3 DNA: TGTGCCAGCAGCACTGGGACTAGCCGTAGCACAGATACGCAGTATTTT
V gene: TRBV7-2; clone size: NA; D gene: NA; J gene: TRBJ1-2; CDR3 protein: CASSLGAAIYGYTF; CDR3 DNA: TGTGCCAGCAGCTTAGGTGCAGCGATCTATGGCTACACCTTC